These 7 T cell receptor beta chains share one sample of origin, sequenced in a study of patients and donors after allogeneic stem cell transplantation. TCRdb processed the RT-PCR reads anew with MiXCR; each CDR3 protein has one entry. In the table there are 200,000 to 250,000 distinct CDR3 sequences, over 12% of which are singletons. The sequenced sample consisted of blood, either unsorted or a sorted T cell fraction (not recorded which). The receptors come from a human donor who was either an allogeneic HSCT recipient or a stem cell or donor lymphocyte infusion donor (not recorded which). It is not recorded whose cells these are; they may come from a transplant donor.

The rearrangement uses TRBV12-3 or TRBV12-4 and TRBJ1-6; D unresolved. CDR3 length: 15 amino acids. V was cut by 4 bases and J by 9 bases, with 16 bases left in between. The CDR3 nucleotides are TGTGCCAGCAGTTCAAGGGCTCGGGCCATTTCACCCCTCCACTTT. It codes for CASSSRARAISPLHF.

The CDR3 is CASSPQGTHTDTQYF. DNA of the CDR3: TGCGCCAGCAGCCCTCAAGGGACACACACAGATACGCAGTATTTT. The chain is built from TRBV5-1 and TRBJ2-3, with D maybe TRBD1 (6 bases). The CDR3 length is 15 residues. V was trimmed by 4 bases and J by 2 bases, leaving 14 bases between them. Germline V gene sequence: CDR1 SGHRS, CDR2 YFSETQ.

This clonotype occurred a few times. The chain links TRBV5-4 to TRBJ1-1, with 8 bases identical to TRBD1. The CDR3 is 15 residues long. V was pared by 1 base and J by 3 bases, with 5 bases of the junction left unmatched. CDR1 and CDR2 from the germline V gene are SGHNT and YYREEE (reference sequence). The CDR3 sequence is CASSLNQGAYTEAFF. The CDR3, as DNA: TGTGCCAGCAGCTTGAATCAGGGGGCTTACACTGAAGCTTTCTTT. The full variable domain, its missing parts supplied by reference TRBV5-4 and TRBJ1-1, is ETGVTQSPTHLIKTRGQQVTLRCSSQSGHNTVSWYQQALGQGPQFIFQYYREEENGRGNFPPRFSGLQFPNYSSELNVNALELDDSALYLCASSLNQGAYTEAFFGQGTRLTVV.

The chain uses TRBV7-2 and TRBJ2-1; D possibly matches TRBD1 or TRBD2 (5 bases each). Germline-derived CDR1 and CDR2 are SGHTA and FQGNSA. With 4 bases removed from V and 9 bases from J, the gap between germline ends came to 13 bases. The CDR3 is made up of 13 amino acids. Here the CDR3 reads CASSSGTHGEQFF. In DNA form, the CDR3 reads TGTGCCAGCAGCTCCGGGACCCACGGTGAGCAGTTCTTC.

This clonotype was counted at least ten times. This sequence joins TRBV7-9 and TRBJ1-4, with a possible D match to TRBD1 (6 bases). Trimming cost V 4 bases and J 6 bases, with 12 bases left between them. CDR1 and CDR2 from the germline V gene are SEHNR and FQNEAQ (reference sequence). The CDR3 runs 14 residues. In nucleotides, the CDR3 is TGTGCCAGCAGCTCGGGACAATCGGATGAAAAACTGTTTTTT. Its translation is CASSSGQSDEKLFF. Based on the CDR3 plus reference TRBV7-9 and TRBJ1-4, the full variable domain is DTGVSQNPRHKITKRGQNVTFRCDPISEHNRLYWYRQTLGQGPEFLTYFQNEAQLEKSRLLSDRFSAERPKGSFSTLEIQRTEQGDSAMYLCASSSGQSDEKLFFGSGTQLSVL.

This clonotype was counted only a few times. The CDR3 bases are TGTGCCAGCAGTGAATCCGAGGGGTTTACTGAAGCTTTCTTT. Amino acid sequence: CASSESEGFTEAFF. The rearrangement joins TRBV25-1 to TRBJ1-1; D perhaps matches TRBD1 (5 bases). V lost 1 base, J lost 5 bases, and 11 bases lay in between. This CDR3 spans 14 amino acids. Germline V gene lookup returns CDR1 MGHDK and CDR2 SYGVNS.

This clonotype came up many times. J is TRBJ2-1 and V is TRBV12-3 or TRBV12-4; the D call may be TRBD1 or TRBD2 (5 bases each). The ends were cut back, 6 bases at V and 0 bases at J, with 18 bases in the middle. This CDR3 is built from 17 residues. The CDR3 DNA reads TGTGCCAGCAGCCCGGGGCAGGGCCTTAGCTCCTACAATGAGCAGTTCTTC. This codes for CASSPGQGLSSYNEQFF.